The 7 T cell receptor beta chains given below trace back to one sample, sequenced in a study of spatial heterogeneity in lung cancer. Study results and limitations: In tumors, expanded intratumoral alpha and beta TCR counts tracked mutation counts.

Via MiXCR, TCRdb re-called the 5' RACE reads, giving one row per CDR3 protein. Here the sample spans about 29,000 distinct CDR3 sequences, 7.1% being singletons. Time point of the sample: sample taken at primary tumor resection. Their cognate antigens are unknown. The sample was lung tumor tissue, taken at surgery. These receptors were obtained from a male donor with early-stage non-small cell lung cancer.

This clonotype came up many times. The chain is built from TRBV7-9 and TRBJ2-1; 9 bases agree with TRBD1. Germline CDR1 is SEHNR and CDR2 is FQNEAQ (reference sequence). V lost 6 bases to trimming and J lost 6 bases; unmatched junction nucleotides: 12. The CDR3 sequence is 16 residues long. DNA of the CDR3: TGTGCCAGCAGTTCGCCGGGACAGGGTGGAACCAATGAGCAGTTCTTC. It encodes CASSSPGQGGTNEQFF.

The chain combines TRBV12-3 or TRBV12-4 with TRBJ2-5; 11 nucleotides align to TRBD2. The CDR3 loop spans 15 amino acids. The ends lost 5 bases at V and 4 bases at J; junction bases unmatched: 6. CDR3 in DNA: TGTGCCAGCAGTCTTACTAGCGGGGGAGGAGAGACCCAGTACTTC. Its protein product is CASSLTSGGGETQYF.

Many counts were recorded for this clonotype. The chain has TRBV5-5 and TRBJ2-7, with D perhaps TRBD2 (5 bases). Deletions cut 4 bases from V and 7 bases from J, with 15 bases between. The CDR3 runs 13 residues. Per the germline V gene, CDR1 is SGHKS and CDR2 is YYEKEE (reference sequence). The CDR3 loop reads CASSPVVEREQYF. The CDR3 region has the DNA TGTGCCAGCAGCCCCGTGGTGGAGCGGGAGCAGTACTTC.

This clonotype was recorded a few times. The chain couples TRBV6-5 to TRBJ1-2; no firm D call. V was pared by 6 bases and J by 0 bases, with 5 bases between. This CDR3 spans 12 amino acids. Germline CDR1 reads MNHEY; CDR2 reads SVGAGI. The chain's CDR3 is CASRTTNYGYTF. CDR3 nucleotides: TGTGCCAGCAGAACAACTAACTATGGCTACACCTTC.

In this sample, this clonotype turned up many times. The chain carries TRBV5-4 and TRBJ2-3; D might be TRBD2 (5 bases). V dropped 0 bases and J dropped 7 bases, with 15 bases sitting between them. The CDR3 contains 15 residues. From germline, CDR1 is SGHNT and CDR2 YYREEE (reference sequence). This CDR3 is CASSLEGGLLNTQYF. As DNA, the CDR3 is TGTGCCAGCAGCTTGGAAGGAGGACTCCTCAATACGCAGTATTTT.

This clonotype was found many times. The rearrangement uses TRBV11-2 and TRBJ2-1; 7 bases agree with TRBD1. Losses at the gene ends were 5 bases for V and 10 bases for J; bases not matched to a gene: 5. Germline V lookup: CDR1 SGHAT, CDR2 FQNNGV. The CDR3 has 12 amino acids. In DNA, the CDR3 is TGTGCCAGCAGCGCTAGGGGGCGAGAGCAGTTCTTC. Translation: CASSARGREQFF.

This clonotype was detected only a few times. This sequence joins TRBV5-6 and TRBJ2-3; 13 bases fit TRBD2. Germline lookup yields CDR1 SGHDT and CDR2 YYEEEE. The V gene end was trimmed by 6 bases and the J gene end by 3 bases; junction bases not matched to a gene: 4. CDR3 length: 15 amino acids. CDR3 sequence (DNA): TGTGCCAGCACAAGGACTAGCGGGGGTACAGATACGCAGTATTTT. It is translated as CASTRTSGGTDTQYF.